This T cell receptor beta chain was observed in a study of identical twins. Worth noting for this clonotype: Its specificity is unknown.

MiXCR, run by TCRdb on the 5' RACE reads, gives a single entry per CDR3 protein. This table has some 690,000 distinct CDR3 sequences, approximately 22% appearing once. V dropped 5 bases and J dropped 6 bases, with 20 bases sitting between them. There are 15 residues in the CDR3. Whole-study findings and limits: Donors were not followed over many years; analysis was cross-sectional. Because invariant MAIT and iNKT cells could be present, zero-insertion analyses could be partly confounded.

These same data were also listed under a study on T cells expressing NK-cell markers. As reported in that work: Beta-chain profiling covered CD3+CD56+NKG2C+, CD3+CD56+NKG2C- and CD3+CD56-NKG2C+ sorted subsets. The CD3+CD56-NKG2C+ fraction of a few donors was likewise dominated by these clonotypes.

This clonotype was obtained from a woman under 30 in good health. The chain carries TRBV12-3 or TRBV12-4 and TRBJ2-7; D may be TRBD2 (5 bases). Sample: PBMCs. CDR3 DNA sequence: TGTGCCAGCAGTCCTACAGACGGTGGGAGCGGCGAGCAGTACTTC. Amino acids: CASSPTDGGSGEQYF.